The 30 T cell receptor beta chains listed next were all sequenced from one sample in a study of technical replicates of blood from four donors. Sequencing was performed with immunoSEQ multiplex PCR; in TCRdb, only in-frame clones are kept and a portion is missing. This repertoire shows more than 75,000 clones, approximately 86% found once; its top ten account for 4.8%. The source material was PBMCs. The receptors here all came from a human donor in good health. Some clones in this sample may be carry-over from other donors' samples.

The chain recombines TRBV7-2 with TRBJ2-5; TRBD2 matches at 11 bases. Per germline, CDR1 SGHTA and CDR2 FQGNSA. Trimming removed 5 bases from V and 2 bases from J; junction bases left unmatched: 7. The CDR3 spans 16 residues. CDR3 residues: CASSDRLAGTQETQYF. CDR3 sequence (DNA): TGTGCCAGCAGCGATCGACTAGCGGGGACACAAGAGACCCAGTACTTC.

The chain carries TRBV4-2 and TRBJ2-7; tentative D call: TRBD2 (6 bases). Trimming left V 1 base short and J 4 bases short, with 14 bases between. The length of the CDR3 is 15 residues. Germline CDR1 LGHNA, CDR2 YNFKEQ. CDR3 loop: CASSQVSSGEYEQYF. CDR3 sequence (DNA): TGTGCCAGCAGCCAAGTGTCGTCGGGGGAGTACGAGCAGTACTTC.

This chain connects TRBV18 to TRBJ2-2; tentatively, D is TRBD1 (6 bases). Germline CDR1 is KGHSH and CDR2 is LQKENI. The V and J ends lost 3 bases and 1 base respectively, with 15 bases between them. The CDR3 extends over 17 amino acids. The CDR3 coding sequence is TGTGCCAGCTCACCTTACGAACAGGGTCGGAACACCGGGGAGCTGTTTTTT. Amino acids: CASSPYEQGRNTGELFF.

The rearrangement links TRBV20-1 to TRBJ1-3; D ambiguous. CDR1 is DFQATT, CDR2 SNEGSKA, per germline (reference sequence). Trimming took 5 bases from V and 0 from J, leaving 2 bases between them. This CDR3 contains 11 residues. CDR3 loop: CSALSGNTIYF. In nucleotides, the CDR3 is TGCAGTGCTCTCTCTGGAAACACCATATATTTT.

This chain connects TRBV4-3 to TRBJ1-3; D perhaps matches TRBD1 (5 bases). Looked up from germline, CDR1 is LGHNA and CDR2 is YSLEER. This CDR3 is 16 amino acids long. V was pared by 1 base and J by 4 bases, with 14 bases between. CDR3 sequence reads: CASSQGQPLGGNTIYF. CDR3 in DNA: TGCGCCAGCAGCCAAGGACAGCCTTTAGGGGGAAACACCATATATTTT.

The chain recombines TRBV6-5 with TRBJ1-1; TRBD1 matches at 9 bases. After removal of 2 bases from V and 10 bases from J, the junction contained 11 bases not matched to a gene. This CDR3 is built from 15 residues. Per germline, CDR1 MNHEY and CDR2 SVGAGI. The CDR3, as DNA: TGTGCCAGCAGTTACATTTTCGGGGACAGGGTTACAGCTTTCTTT. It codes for CASSYIFGDRVTAFF.

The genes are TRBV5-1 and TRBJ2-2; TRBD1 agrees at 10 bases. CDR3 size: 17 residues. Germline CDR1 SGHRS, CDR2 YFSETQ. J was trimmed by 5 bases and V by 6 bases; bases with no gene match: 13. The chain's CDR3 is CASTQIKTGGGTGELFF. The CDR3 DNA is TGCGCCAGCACCCAAATCAAGACAGGGGGCGGTACCGGGGAGCTGTTTTTT.

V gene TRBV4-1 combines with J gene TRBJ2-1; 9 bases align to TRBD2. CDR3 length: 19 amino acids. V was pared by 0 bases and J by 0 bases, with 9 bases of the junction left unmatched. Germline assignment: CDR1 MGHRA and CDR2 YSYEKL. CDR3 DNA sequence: TGCGCCAGCAGCCAAGATCTTCCAGCGGGGGGTCGCTCCTACAATGAGCAGTTCTTC. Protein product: CASSQDLPAGGRSYNEQFF.

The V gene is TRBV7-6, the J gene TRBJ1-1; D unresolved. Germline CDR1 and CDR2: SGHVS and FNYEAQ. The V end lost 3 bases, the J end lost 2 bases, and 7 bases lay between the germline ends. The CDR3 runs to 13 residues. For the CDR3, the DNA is TGTGCCAGCAGCTTTGGAGCAAACACTGAAGCTTTCTTT. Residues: CASSFGANTEAFF.

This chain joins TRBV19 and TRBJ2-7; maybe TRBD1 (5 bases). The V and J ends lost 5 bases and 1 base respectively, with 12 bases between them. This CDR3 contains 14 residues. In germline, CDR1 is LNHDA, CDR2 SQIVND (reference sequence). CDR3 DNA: TGTGCCAGTAGTTTCTCTACAGGTTCCTACGAGCAGTACTTC. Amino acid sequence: CASSFSTGSYEQYF.

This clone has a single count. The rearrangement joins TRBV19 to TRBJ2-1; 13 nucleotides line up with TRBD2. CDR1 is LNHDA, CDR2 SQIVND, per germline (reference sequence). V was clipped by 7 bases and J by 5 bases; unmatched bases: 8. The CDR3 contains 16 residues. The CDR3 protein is CASTDGTSGINNEQFF. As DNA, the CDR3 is TGTGCCAGTACCGACGGGACTAGCGGGATAAACAATGAGCAGTTCTTC.

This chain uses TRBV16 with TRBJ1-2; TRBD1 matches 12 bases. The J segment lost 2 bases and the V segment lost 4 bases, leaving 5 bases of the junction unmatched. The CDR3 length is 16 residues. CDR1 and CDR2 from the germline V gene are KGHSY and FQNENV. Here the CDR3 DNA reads TGTGCCAGCAGCCTTACCGGGACAGGGGGCAACTATGGCTACACCTTC. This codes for CASSLTGTGGNYGYTF.

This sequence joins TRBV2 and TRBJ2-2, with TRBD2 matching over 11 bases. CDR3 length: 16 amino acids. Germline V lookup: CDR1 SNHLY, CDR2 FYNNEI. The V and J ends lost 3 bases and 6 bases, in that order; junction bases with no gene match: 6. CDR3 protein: CASSEISGGASGELFF. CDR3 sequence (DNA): TGTGCCAGCAGTGAGATTAGCGGGGGGGCGTCCGGGGAGCTGTTTTTT.

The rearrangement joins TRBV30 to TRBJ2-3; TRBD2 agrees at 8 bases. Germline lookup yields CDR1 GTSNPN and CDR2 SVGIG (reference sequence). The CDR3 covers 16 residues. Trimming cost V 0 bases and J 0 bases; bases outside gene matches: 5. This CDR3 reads CAWSVGAGESTDTQYF. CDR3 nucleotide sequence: TGTGCCTGGAGTGTAGGAGCGGGAGAGAGCACAGATACGCAGTATTTT. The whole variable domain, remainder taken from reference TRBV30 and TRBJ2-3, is SQTIHQWPATLVQPVGSPLSLECTVEGTSNPNLYWYRQAAGRGLQLLFYSVGIGQISSEVPQNLSASRPQDRQFILSSKKLLLSDSGFYLCAWSVGAGESTDTQYFGPGTRLTVL.

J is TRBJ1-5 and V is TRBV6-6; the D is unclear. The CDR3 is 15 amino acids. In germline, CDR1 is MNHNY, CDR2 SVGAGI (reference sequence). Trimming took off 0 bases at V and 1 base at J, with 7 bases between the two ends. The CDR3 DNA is TGTGCCAGCAGTTACTCTATAGAAAGCAATCAGCCCCAGCATTTT. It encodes CASSYSIESNQPQHF.

CDR3 in amino acids: CAITGQGWYGYTF. CDR3 nucleotide sequence: TGTGCCATCACCGGACAGGGTTGGTATGGCTACACCTTC. The genes are TRBV10-3 and TRBJ1-2, with TRBD1 matching over 8 bases. V trimming: 7 bases; J trimming: 5 bases; junction bases outside the gene matches: 6. CDR3 size: 13 residues. CDR1 is ENHRY, CDR2 SYGVKD, per germline.

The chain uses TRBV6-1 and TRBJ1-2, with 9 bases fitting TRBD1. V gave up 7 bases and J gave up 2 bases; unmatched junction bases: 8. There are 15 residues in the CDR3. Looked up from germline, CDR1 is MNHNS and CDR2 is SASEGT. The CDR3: CASIPIDRGNYGYTF. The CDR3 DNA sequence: TGTGCCAGCATCCCAATCGACAGGGGGAACTATGGCTACACCTTC.

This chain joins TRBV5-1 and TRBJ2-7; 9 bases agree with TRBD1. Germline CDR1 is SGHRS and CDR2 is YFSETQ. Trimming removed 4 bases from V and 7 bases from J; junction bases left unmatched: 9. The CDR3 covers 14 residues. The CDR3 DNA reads TGCGCCAGCAGCAAAGGGACAGGGTATCTGGAGCAGTACTTC. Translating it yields CASSKGTGYLEQYF.

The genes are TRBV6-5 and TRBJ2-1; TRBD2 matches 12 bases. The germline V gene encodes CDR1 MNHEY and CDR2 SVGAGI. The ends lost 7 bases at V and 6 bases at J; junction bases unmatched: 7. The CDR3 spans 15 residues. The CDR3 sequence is CASTKTSGSPNEQFF. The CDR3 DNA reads TGTGCCAGCACCAAGACTAGCGGGAGCCCCAATGAGCAGTTCTTC.

CDR3 region: CASSISRGWYNEQFF. The DNA for the CDR3 is TGTGCCAGTAGTATTTCGCGGGGGTGGTACAATGAGCAGTTCTTC. This sequence joins TRBV19 and TRBJ2-1; 7 positions match TRBD2. Germline V gene data show CDR1 as LNHDA and CDR2 as SQIVND (reference sequence). Trimming cost V 3 bases and J 4 bases; bases outside gene matches: 6. The CDR3 consists of 15 residues.

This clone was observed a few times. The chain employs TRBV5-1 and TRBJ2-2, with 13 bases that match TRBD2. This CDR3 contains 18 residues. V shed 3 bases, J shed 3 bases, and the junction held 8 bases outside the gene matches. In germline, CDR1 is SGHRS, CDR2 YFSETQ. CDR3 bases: TGCGCCAGCAGCTCCGGACTAGCGGGAGTCGTGTACACCGGGGAGCTGTTTTTT. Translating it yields CASSSGLAGVVYTGELFF.

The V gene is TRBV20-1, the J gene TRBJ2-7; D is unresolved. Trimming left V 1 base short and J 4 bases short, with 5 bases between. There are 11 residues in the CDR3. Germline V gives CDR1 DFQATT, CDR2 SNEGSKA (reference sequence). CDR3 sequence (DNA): TGCAGTGCTAGAGTTCGGTACGAGCAGTACTTC. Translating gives CSARVRYEQYF.

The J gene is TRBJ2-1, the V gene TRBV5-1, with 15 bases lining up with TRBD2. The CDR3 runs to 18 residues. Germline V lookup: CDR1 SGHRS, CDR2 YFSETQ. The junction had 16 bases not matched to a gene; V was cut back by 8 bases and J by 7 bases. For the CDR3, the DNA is TGCGCCAGTCAAAGGGGGACTAGCGGGAGGCGCCTGGGGAATGAGCAGTTCTTC. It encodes CASQRGTSGRRLGNEQFF.

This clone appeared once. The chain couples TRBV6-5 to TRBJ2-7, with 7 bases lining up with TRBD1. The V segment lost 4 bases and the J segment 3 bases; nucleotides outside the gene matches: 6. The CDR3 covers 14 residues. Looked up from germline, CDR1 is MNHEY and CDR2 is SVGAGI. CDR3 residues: CASSSRDSYYEQYF. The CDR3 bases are TGTGCCAGCAGTTCACGGGACAGTTACTACGAGCAGTACTTC.

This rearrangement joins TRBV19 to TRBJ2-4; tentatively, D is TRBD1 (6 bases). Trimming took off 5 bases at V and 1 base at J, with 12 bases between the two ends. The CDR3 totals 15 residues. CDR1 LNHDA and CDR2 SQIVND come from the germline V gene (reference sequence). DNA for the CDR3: TGTGCCAGTAGTCTACAGGGTACGGCCAAAAACATTCAGTACTTC. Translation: CASSLQGTAKNIQYF.

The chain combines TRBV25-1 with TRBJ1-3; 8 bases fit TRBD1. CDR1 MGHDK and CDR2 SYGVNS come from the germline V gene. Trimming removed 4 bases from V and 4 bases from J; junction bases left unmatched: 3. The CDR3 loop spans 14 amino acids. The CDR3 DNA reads TGTGCCAGCAGTGCCCGGGACAGGGGAAACACCATATATTTT. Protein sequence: CASSARDRGNTIYF.

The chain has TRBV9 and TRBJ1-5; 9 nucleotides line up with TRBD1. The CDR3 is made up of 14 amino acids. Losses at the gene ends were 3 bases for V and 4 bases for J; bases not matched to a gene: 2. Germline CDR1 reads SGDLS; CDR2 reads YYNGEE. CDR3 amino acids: CASSGGQGNQPQHF. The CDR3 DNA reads TGTGCCAGCAGCGGAGGACAGGGGAATCAGCCCCAGCATTTT.

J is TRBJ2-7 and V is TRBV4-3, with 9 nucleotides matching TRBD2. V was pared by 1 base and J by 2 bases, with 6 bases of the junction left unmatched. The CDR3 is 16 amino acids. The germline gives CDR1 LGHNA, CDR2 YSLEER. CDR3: CASSQGLAGNAYEQYF. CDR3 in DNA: TGCGCCAGCAGCCAAGGTCTAGCGGGAAACGCCTACGAGCAGTACTTC.

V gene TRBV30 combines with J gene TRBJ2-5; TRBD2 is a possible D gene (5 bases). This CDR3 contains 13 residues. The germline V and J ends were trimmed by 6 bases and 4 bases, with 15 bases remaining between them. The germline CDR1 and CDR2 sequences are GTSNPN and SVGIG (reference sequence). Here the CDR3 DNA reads TGTGCCTGTACTCGGGGTCTTACAGAGACCCAGTACTTC. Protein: CACTRGLTETQYF.

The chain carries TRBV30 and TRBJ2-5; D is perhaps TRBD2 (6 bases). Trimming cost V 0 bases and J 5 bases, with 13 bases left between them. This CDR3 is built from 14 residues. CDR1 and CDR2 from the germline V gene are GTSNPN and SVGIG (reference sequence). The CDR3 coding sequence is TGTGCCTGGAGTGTAGGAGGGAGTAGTGAGACCCAGTACTTC. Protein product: CAWSVGGSSETQYF.